This T cell receptor (beta chain) comes out of a study of blood T cell repertoires in COVID-19. Study information: Spain, Italy and the United States supplied samples that represented acute and convalescent COVID-19. PBMCs, B-cell-depleted T cells, or T cells were the source of the cDNA or gDNA that made up the material.

As handled by the study authors: Estimation of nucleated cell counts was performed using reference gene primer amplification. The repertoire was sequenced with immunoSEQ multiplex PCR; TCRdb's copy has only in-frame clones and lacks some. V, J and clone size are those of that table, while D and trimming were read from the DNA. The table records about 190,000 clones, around 86% of them present only once. J gave up 5 bases and V 5 bases, and 6 bases lay outside the gene matches. The CDR3 spans 14 residues. Sequencing used peripheral blood. The chain joins TRBV23-1 to TRBJ2-7, with 10 bases fitting TRBD1. TRBV23-1 is an ORF; its function is uncertain. The origin of this receptor is a woman aged 40 to 55 with acute or convalescent COVID-19. Here the CDR3 DNA reads TGCGCCAGCAGTACGGGACAGGGGTGGCACGAGCAGTACTTC. Encoded protein: CASSTGQGWHEQYF.